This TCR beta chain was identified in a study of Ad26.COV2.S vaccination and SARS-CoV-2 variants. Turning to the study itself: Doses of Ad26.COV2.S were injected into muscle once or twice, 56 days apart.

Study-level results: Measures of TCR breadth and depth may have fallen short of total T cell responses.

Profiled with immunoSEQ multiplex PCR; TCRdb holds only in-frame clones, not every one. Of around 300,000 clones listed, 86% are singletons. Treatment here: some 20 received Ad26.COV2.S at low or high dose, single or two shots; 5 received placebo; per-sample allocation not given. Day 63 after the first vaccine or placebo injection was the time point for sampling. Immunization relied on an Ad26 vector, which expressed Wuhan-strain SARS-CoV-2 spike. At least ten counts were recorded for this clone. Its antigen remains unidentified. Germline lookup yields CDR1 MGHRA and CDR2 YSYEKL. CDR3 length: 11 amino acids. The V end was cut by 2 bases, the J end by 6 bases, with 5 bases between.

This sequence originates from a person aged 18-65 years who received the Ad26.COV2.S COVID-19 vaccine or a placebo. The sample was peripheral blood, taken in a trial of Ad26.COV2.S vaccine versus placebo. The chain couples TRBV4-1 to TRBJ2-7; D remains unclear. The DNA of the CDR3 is TGCGCCAGCAGCCAATCGGGCGAGCAGTACTTC. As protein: CASSQSGEQYF.